This T cell receptor beta chain is from a study of response to subunit inactivated influenza vaccine. The ends were cut back, 5 bases at V and 3 bases at J, with 13 bases in the middle. The CDR3 is made up of 14 amino acids. Germline V lookup: CDR1 SGHTA, CDR2 FQGNSA. In TCRdb, the RT-PCR reads were re-called with MiXCR into one record per CDR3 protein. The profile covers around 710,000 distinct CDR3 sequences, with roughly 14% appearing a single time and 5.5% to 8% taken by the ten largest. This clonotype has a handful of counts. This TCR derives from a man aged 50 to 60 who received an inactivated influenza vaccine. The chain recombines TRBV7-2 with TRBJ1-2, with D possibly TRBD1 on 6 matching bases. The sample in question was PBMCs from blood, obtained 14 to 15 days before vaccination. The DNA for the CDR3 is TGTGCCAGCAGCCCTAGGGCAGGGGACTATGGCTACACCTTC. Protein product: CASSPRAGDYGYTF.